A single sample is the source of the 6 T cell receptor beta chains below, sequenced in a study of graft-versus-host responses after intestinal transplantation. For these receptors, no antigen is known. Data came from immunoSEQ multiplex PCR; TCRdb stores just in-frame clones and leaves some out. The sample yields about 130,000 clones, nearly 95% seen once. Sample: unstimulated CD4+ T cells sorted from spleen or lymph node cells, taken before intestinal transplant. All receptors come from a human donor who received an intestinal transplant.

The gene calls are TRBV29-1 and TRBJ2-7; tentative D call: TRBD2 (6 bases). Trimming took 7 bases from V and 3 from J, leaving 13 bases between them. Germline V gives CDR1 SQVTM, CDR2 ANQGSEA. CDR3 size: 12 residues. The CDR3 is CSAGGDLYEQYF. The CDR3 DNA follows: TGCAGCGCCGGCGGGGACCTCTACGAGCAGTACTTC.

This chain joins TRBV30 and TRBJ2-5; D is perhaps TRBD2 (6 bases). CDR3 length: 13 amino acids. V was cut by 0 bases and J by 5 bases, with 10 bases left in between. Germline V gene lookup returns CDR1 GTSNPN and CDR2 SVGIG (reference sequence). The CDR3 region has the DNA TGTGCCTGGAGTGTACGTGGGAGGGAGACCCAGTACTTC. Translation: CAWSVRGRETQYF.

The chain employs TRBV5-5 and TRBJ1-1; unclear D gene. V dropped 2 bases and J dropped 2 bases, with 10 bases sitting between them. The CDR3 loop spans 14 amino acids. Germline values: CDR1 SGHKS, CDR2 YYEKEE (reference sequence). CDR3 region: CASSFRADNTEAFF. DNA for the CDR3: TGTGCCAGCAGCTTCCGGGCCGATAACACTGAAGCTTTCTTT.

V and J are TRBV11-3 and TRBJ2-3; the D gene is possibly TRBD1 (6 bases). The CDR3 has 15 amino acids. Trimming cost V 5 bases and J 3 bases, with 15 bases left between them. Germline CDR1 reads SGHNT; CDR2 reads YENEEA. The CDR3 bases are TGTGCCAGCAGCCCTGGGGCAGGGGTGACAGATACGCAGTATTTT. Translated, it gives CASSPGAGVTDTQYF.

The rearrangement joins TRBV18 to TRBJ1-1; TRBD1 agrees at 7 bases. Germline CDR1 is KGHSH and CDR2 is LQKENI. With 3 bases clipped from V and 3 bases from J, the junction kept 13 bases outside the gene matches. The CDR3 extends over 17 amino acids. The chain's CDR3 is CASSPPSRQGRDTEAFF. The CDR3 bases are TGTGCCAGCTCACCCCCCAGTCGACAGGGTCGGGACACTGAAGCTTTCTTT.

This sequence joins TRBV5-1 and TRBJ2-7; 9 positions agree with TRBD1. Trimming cost V 2 bases and J 3 bases; bases outside gene matches: 12. The CDR3 spans 17 residues. Per the germline V gene, CDR1 is SGHRS and CDR2 is YFSETQ. CDR3 protein: CASSFSLGQGIYYEQYF. The CDR3 DNA reads as TGCGCCAGCAGCTTCAGCTTGGGACAGGGCATTTACTACGAGCAGTACTTC.